The 30 T cell receptor beta chains given below trace back to one sample, sequenced in a study of cytomegalovirus exposure and HLA in healthy donors. PCR used 60 Vbeta primers and 13 Jbeta primers. Sequencing used immunoSEQ multiplex PCR; TCRdb keeps in-frame clones, though not all of them. Of approximately 110,000 clones in the sample, approximately 80% were seen once. The sample was PBMCs. These receptors came from a man aged 50-60 years in good health and CMV-seronegative.

The V and J genes are TRBV5-1 and TRBJ2-2, with 8 positions matching TRBD2. CDR1 is SGHRS, CDR2 YFSETQ, per germline. The CDR3 extends over 16 amino acids. V lost 1 base to trimming and J lost 5 bases; unmatched junction nucleotides: 7. CDR3 protein: CASSLRASGRTGELFF. The CDR3 coding sequence is TGCGCCAGCAGCTTGAGGGCTAGCGGGCGTACCGGGGAGCTGTTTTTT.

The rearrangement links TRBV7-8 to TRBJ2-2; 9 nucleotides line up with TRBD1. CDR3 length: 17 residues. Germline V gene lookup returns CDR1 SGHVS and CDR2 FQNEAQ. V was pared by 0 bases and J by 4 bases, with 6 bases of the junction left unmatched. In DNA form, the CDR3 reads TGTGCCAGCAGCTTAGCGGGGACAGGGTCGATCACCGGGGAGCTGTTTTTT. It specifies CASSLAGTGSITGELFF. Drawing the rest from reference TRBV7-8 and TRBJ2-2, the complete variable domain is GAGVSQSPRYKVAKRGQDVALRCDPISGHVSLFWYQQALGQGPEFLTYFQNEAQLDKSGLPSDRFFAERPEGSVSTLKIQRTQQEDSAVYLCASSLAGTGSITGELFFGEGSRLTVL.

This chain uses TRBV27 with TRBJ2-5, with D unclear. The V end was cut by 2 bases, the J end by 1 base, with 11 bases between. The CDR3 runs to 15 residues. Looked up from germline, CDR1 is MNHEY and CDR2 is SMNVEV (reference sequence). The CDR3 spells CASSLQEAGQETQYF. The CDR3 DNA is TGTGCCAGCAGTTTACAGGAAGCAGGCCAAGAGACCCAGTACTTC.

V gene TRBV5-6 combines with J gene TRBJ1-3; D is undetermined. This CDR3 contains 17 residues. Germline CDR1 and CDR2: SGHDT and YYEEEE. With 7 bases removed from V and 3 bases from J, the gap between germline ends came to 23 bases. The CDR3 sequence: CASQLRRSLLNGNTIYF. As DNA, the CDR3 is TGTGCCAGCCAACTCAGACGGAGCCTATTGAATGGAAACACCATATATTTT.

This sequence joins TRBV2 and TRBJ2-2, with a tentative D call TRBD1 (5 bases). The germline gives CDR1 SNHLY, CDR2 FYNNEI. Trimming shortened V by 7 bases and J by 6 bases, and 18 bases separated the two germline ends. The CDR3 covers 15 residues. The DNA of the CDR3 is TGTGCCAGCACACTGGACACCGGACGATCCGGGGAGCTGTTTTTT. It encodes CASTLDTGRSGELFF. Combining the CDR3 with reference TRBV2 and TRBJ2-2 gives the whole variable domain EPEVTQTPSHQVTQMGQEVILRCVPISNHLYFYWYRQILGQKVEFLVSFYNNEISEKSEIFDDQFSVERPDGSNFTLKIRSTKLEDSAMYFCASTLDTGRSGELFFGEGSRLTVL.

The chain combines TRBV7-2 with TRBJ2-5; 10 nucleotides line up with TRBD2. CDR1 is SGHTA and CDR2 is FQGNSA in the germline V gene. Trimming took 2 bases from V and 2 from J; bases not matched to a gene: 5. The CDR3 has 16 amino acids. CDR3 amino acids: CASSLRLAGEQETQYF. The CDR3 DNA reads as TGTGCCAGCAGCTTAAGACTAGCGGGCGAGCAAGAGACCCAGTACTTC.

This rearrangement joins TRBV10-3 to TRBJ2-1; D is uncertain. Germline lookup yields CDR1 ENHRY and CDR2 SYGVKD. The ends were cut back, 4 bases at V and 8 bases at J, with 12 bases in the middle. This CDR3 spans 13 amino acids. The CDR3 sequence: CAISGSSRHEQFF. In nucleotides, the CDR3 is TGTGCCATCAGTGGGTCGTCCCGTCATGAGCAGTTCTTC.

The chain links TRBV6-6 to TRBJ2-3, with D possibly being TRBD2 (5 bases). Per germline, CDR1 MNHNY and CDR2 SVGAGI (reference sequence). The CDR3 covers 14 residues. The V gene lost 7 bases and the J gene lost 4 bases, with 15 bases spanning the gap. CDR3 in amino acids: CASTEGPASDTQYF. The DNA of the CDR3 is TGTGCCAGCACTGAGGGCCCAGCCTCAGATACGCAGTATTTT.

The chain joins TRBV19 to TRBJ1-1; maybe TRBD1 (6 bases). The germline V gene encodes CDR1 LNHDA and CDR2 SQIVND (reference sequence). The CDR3 length is 11 residues. The V and J ends lost 5 bases and 11 bases respectively, with 12 bases between them. The CDR3 here is CASSQQGRAFF. The CDR3 region has the DNA TGTGCCAGTAGTCAACAGGGTCGGGCTTTCTTT. The full variable domain, its missing parts supplied by reference TRBV19 and TRBJ1-1, is DGGITQSPKYLFRKEGQNVTLSCEQNLNHDAMYWYRQDPGQGLRLIYYSQIVNDFQKGDIAEGYSVSREKKESFPLTVTSAQKNPTAFYLCASSQQGRAFFGQGTRLTVV.

The table lists this clone with a few counts. V usage is TRBV7-6 and J usage is TRBJ2-1; D is possibly TRBD1 (6 bases). The CDR3 sequence is 13 residues long. The germline V and J ends were trimmed by 5 bases and 5 bases, with 10 bases remaining between them. CDR1 and CDR2 (germline): SGHVS, FNYEAQ. The CDR3 reads CASSPGQNNEQFF. CDR3 DNA sequence: TGTGCCAGCAGCCCAGGACAGAACAATGAGCAGTTCTTC.

J is TRBJ2-7 and V is TRBV30, with 7 bases matching TRBD1. Germline CDR1 GTSNPN, CDR2 SVGIG (reference sequence). V gave up 1 base and J gave up 3 bases; unmatched junction bases: 0. This CDR3 region has 12 residues. CDR3 nucleotide sequence: TGTGCCTGGAGTGGACAGGGCTACGAGCAGTACTTC. Translation gives CAWSGQGYEQYF.

This rearrangement joins TRBV28 to TRBJ2-7; 8 bases map to TRBD1. After removal of 6 bases from V and 11 bases from J, the junction contained 12 bases not matched to a gene. The CDR3 consists of 13 residues. Looked up from germline, CDR1 is MDHEN and CDR2 is SYDVKM. The DNA for the CDR3 is TGTGCCAGCAGCCTCGTAGACAGGGGAGTAGAGTACTTC. The encoded protein is CASSLVDRGVEYF. Drawing the rest from reference TRBV28 and TRBJ2-7, the complete variable domain is DVKVTQSSRYLVKRTGEKVFLECVQDMDHENMFWYRQDPGLGLRLIYFSYDVKMKEKGDIPEGYSVSREKKERFSLILESASTNQTSMYLCASSLVDRGVEYFGPGTRLTVT.

V and J are TRBV27 and TRBJ1-1; possible D gene TRBD1, 5 bases. This CDR3 comprises 15 residues. Germline CDR1 reads MNHEY; CDR2 reads SMNVEV (reference sequence). Trimming shortened V by 5 bases and J by 5 bases, and 18 bases separated the two germline ends. CDR3 region: CASSLLSKKGTEAFF. As DNA, the CDR3 is TGTGCCAGCAGTCTTCTCTCAAAGAAGGGGACTGAAGCTTTCTTT.

The chain is built from TRBV28 and TRBJ2-7; unclear D gene. This CDR3 is built from 13 residues. Trimming removed 6 bases from V and 6 bases from J, with 15 bases in between. CDR1 and CDR2 (germline): MDHEN, SYDVKM. The CDR3 DNA reads TGTGCCAGCAGCGGTGCTCGTTTTTCCGAGCAGTACTTC. Translation gives CASSGARFSEQYF.

This clone was seen once. The J gene is TRBJ2-1, the V gene TRBV6-5; D perhaps matches TRBD1 (5 bases). V gave up 8 bases and J gave up 4 bases, with 12 bases separating them. Germline CDR1 and CDR2: MNHEY and SVGAGI. The CDR3 contains 13 residues. CDR3 in DNA: TGTGCCAGCGGATCCTCAGGGTACAATGAGCAGTTCTTC. It is translated as CASGSSGYNEQFF.

The CDR3 nucleotides are TGTGCCAGCAGCCACGACAGGGGGCGGGATGAGCAGTTCTTC. Protein product: CASSHDRGRDEQFF. The rearrangement links TRBV7-2 to TRBJ2-1; 10 nucleotides agree with TRBD1. The CDR3 is 14 residues long. The trim removed 5 bases at V and 8 bases at J, leaving 6 bases unmatched. Germline CDR1 reads SGHTA; CDR2 reads FQGNSA.

The chain employs TRBV4-3 and TRBJ2-7, with TRBD2 identical over 12 bases. The CDR3 length is 20 residues. V dropped 0 bases and J dropped 0; count of bases not matched to a gene: 12. Germline CDR1 is LGHNA and CDR2 is YSLEER. The CDR3 loop reads CASSQDLSGLAGYTSYEQYF. CDR3 DNA: TGCGCCAGCAGCCAAGATTTATCAGGACTAGCGGGATACACCTCCTACGAGCAGTACTTC.

This chain connects TRBV4-2 to TRBJ2-1, with 9 bases lining up with TRBD2. V lost 0 bases to trimming and J lost 4 bases; unmatched junction nucleotides: 4. The CDR3 extends over 16 amino acids. Germline values: CDR1 LGHNA, CDR2 YNFKEQ. The CDR3 sequence is CASSQDRTSVYNEQFF. The CDR3 DNA reads as TGTGCCAGCAGCCAAGATAGGACTAGCGTTTACAATGAGCAGTTCTTC.

The chain couples TRBV9 to TRBJ1-6, with 9 bases aligning to TRBD1. The CDR3 totals 15 residues. V gave up 4 bases and J gave up 7 bases; unmatched junction bases: 6. From germline, CDR1 is SGDLS and CDR2 YYNGEE. CDR3 amino acids: CASSLQGASNSPLHF. As DNA, the CDR3 is TGTGCCAGCAGCCTACAGGGGGCATCAAATTCACCCCTCCACTTT. Full variable domain (outside the CDR3, taken from reference TRBV9 and TRBJ1-6): DSGVTQTPKHLITATGQRVTLRCSPRSGDLSVYWYQQSLDQGLQFLIQYYNGEERAKGNILERFSAQQFPDLHSELNLSSLELGDSALYFCASSLQGASNSPLHFGNGTRLTVT.

This clone was recorded a few times. This chain joins TRBV6-5 and TRBJ2-3; 7 positions match TRBD2. V lost 6 bases and J lost 2; bases outside the gene matches: 8. The CDR3 runs 15 residues. CDR1 and CDR2 from the germline V gene are MNHEY and SVGAGI. For the CDR3, the DNA is TGTGCCAGCAGCACCATAGCGGGCGACACAGATACGCAGTATTTT. Protein sequence: CASSTIAGDTDTQYF.

The chain joins TRBV4-1 to TRBJ1-1; 8 nucleotides align to TRBD1. The germline gives CDR1 MGHRA, CDR2 YSYEKL. V trimming: 3 bases; J trimming: 1 base; junction bases outside the gene matches: 4. CDR3 length equals 15 residues. CDR3 sequence: CASSQDRASNTEAFF. The CDR3 nucleotides read TGCGCCAGCAGCCAGGACAGGGCTTCGAACACTGAAGCTTTCTTT.

This chain joins TRBV5-1 and TRBJ2-3; D may be TRBD1 (6 bases). The V end was cut by 4 bases, the J end by 0 bases, with 9 bases between. Germline CDR1 is SGHRS and CDR2 is YFSETQ. This CDR3 spans 14 amino acids. CDR3 in DNA: TGCGCCAGCAGCCCCGACAGGAGCACAGATACGCAGTATTTT. Translating gives CASSPDRSTDTQYF.

The chain employs TRBV28 and TRBJ2-1; 8 nucleotides match TRBD2. J lost 7 bases, V lost 6 bases, and 11 bases had no gene match. Germline V CDR1 and CDR2: MDHEN, SYDVKM. The CDR3 spans 15 residues. This CDR3 is CASSSPTSGWNEQFF. CDR3 bases: TGTGCCAGCAGCTCGCCTACTAGCGGCTGGAATGAGCAGTTCTTC.

V is TRBV6-1 and J is TRBJ2-7, with D perhaps TRBD2 (6 bases). Germline assignment: CDR1 MNHNS and CDR2 SASEGT. V was clipped by 3 bases and J by 0 bases, with 9 bases between them. There are 14 residues in the CDR3. The CDR3 here is CASSEPGDSYEQYF. Here the CDR3 DNA reads TGTGCCAGCAGTGAGCCGGGAGACTCCTACGAGCAGTACTTC.

The chain couples TRBV7-2 to TRBJ1-2; D is perhaps TRBD1 (6 bases). V lost 7 bases to trimming and J lost 4 bases, with 16 bases between them. In germline, CDR1 is SGHTA, CDR2 FQGNSA. There are 14 residues in the CDR3. CDR3 bases: TGTGCCAGCAACCTGATTAGACAGGCCTATGGCTACACCTTC. Protein: CASNLIRQAYGYTF.

The chain employs TRBV30 and TRBJ2-7; possible D gene TRBD2, 5 bases. CDR1 and CDR2 (germline): GTSNPN, SVGIG (reference sequence). The CDR3 runs to 16 residues. The germline V and J ends were trimmed by 5 bases and 3 bases, with 23 bases remaining between them. CDR3 loop: CAWAPTPGRGLYEQYF. DNA for the CDR3: TGTGCCTGGGCGCCGACACCGGGAAGAGGGCTCTACGAGCAGTACTTC.

The gene calls are TRBV6-1 and TRBJ2-7; 8 bases are shared with TRBD1. The V and J ends lost 3 bases and 3 bases, in that order; junction bases with no gene match: 4. In germline, CDR1 is MNHNS, CDR2 SASEGT. CDR3 size: 14 residues. CDR3 sequence (DNA): TGTGCCAGCAGTGATACAGGGGGGCACTACGAGCAGTACTTC. It encodes CASSDTGGHYEQYF.

The J gene is TRBJ2-7, the V gene TRBV4-3, with 9 bases that match TRBD1. The CDR3 is 16 amino acids. After removal of 0 bases from V and 3 bases from J, the junction contained 6 bases not matched to a gene. Germline V gives CDR1 LGHNA, CDR2 YSLEER. The CDR3 nucleotides read TGCGCCAGCAGCCAAGAGATAGCGACAGGGGGCTACGAGCAGTACTTC. This translates into CASSQEIATGGYEQYF.

This chain links TRBV4-3 with TRBJ2-6, with TRBD1 matching over 8 bases. Germline loops: CDR1 LGHNA, CDR2 YSLEER. Trimming cost V 4 bases and J 2 bases; bases outside gene matches: 4. This CDR3 contains 16 residues. The CDR3 region is CASSRGTGTGANVLTF. The DNA for the CDR3 is TGCGCCAGCAGCCGCGGGACAGGTACTGGGGCCAACGTCCTGACTTTC.

The chain is built from TRBV11-2 and TRBJ2-5; unclear D gene. Germline V gene lookup returns CDR1 SGHAT and CDR2 FQNNGV. This CDR3 has 13 amino acids. V shed 3 bases and J shed 1 base, with 6 bases lying between them. The CDR3 here is CASSLPVQETQYF. The CDR3, as DNA: TGTGCCAGCAGCTTGCCAGTCCAAGAGACCCAGTACTTC.